Described below is a single T cell receptor (beta chain) sequence and its context. The sample comes from a study of control samples from healthy donors and cancer patients. Trimming shortened V by 0 bases and J by 7 bases, and 14 bases separated the two germline ends. This CDR3 has 16 amino acids. Germline-derived CDR1 and CDR2 are SGHNT and YYREEE (reference sequence). The method was immunoSEQ multiplex PCR; TCRdb's version includes in-frame clones alone and lacks a portion of them. This sample carries 130,000 to 150,000 clones, more than 85% of them seen once, and the ten largest clones take roughly 3.2%.

This chain connects TRBV5-4 to TRBJ1-6; D not resolved. The sequenced sample was blood. This sequence was found in a man between 25 and 39 years old in good health. The CDR3 reads CASSLVRGPGNSPLHF. In nucleotides, the CDR3 is TGTGCCAGCAGCTTGGTGAGAGGCCCGGGGAATTCACCCCTCCACTTT.